The next 4 T cell receptor beta chains were all read from a single sample in a study of T cell responses to AZD1222 COVID-19 vaccine. Produced via immunoSEQ multiplex PCR; TCRdb's table is partial and in-frame only. The sample yields more than 100,000 clones, approximately 90% seen once. The sequences come from peripheral blood, collected on day 0 of AZD1222 vaccination. The receptor set was obtained from an adult in good health.

V is TRBV4-1 and J is TRBJ2-3; D possibly corresponds to TRBD2 (7 bases). Germline CDR1 reads MGHRA; CDR2 reads YSYEKL. V was shortened by 0 bases and J by 4 bases, with 14 bases between the two germline ends. This CDR3 comprises 16 residues. CDR3 protein: CASSQERTRGSDTQYF. CDR3 nucleotides: TGCGCCAGCAGCCAAGAAAGGACTAGGGGGTCAGATACGCAGTATTTT.

The chain links TRBV7-8 to TRBJ2-6, with TRBD2 matching over 7 bases. The trim removed 6 bases at V and 0 bases at J, leaving 8 bases unmatched. CDR3 length equals 17 residues. CDR1 and CDR2 from the germline V gene are SGHVS and FQNEAQ. The CDR3 DNA follows: TGTGCCAGCAGGCATCTCACGGGGGGCTCTGGGGCCAACGTCCTGACTTTC. Translated, it gives CASRHLTGGSGANVLTF.

The V gene is TRBV29-1, the J gene TRBJ1-1, with 8 bases that match TRBD1. The CDR3 is 10 residues long. The germline V gene encodes CDR1 SQVTM and CDR2 ANQGSEA. J gave up 10 bases and V 7 bases, and 5 bases lay outside the gene matches. Here the CDR3 DNA reads TGCAGCGCCCTTGGGACAGGAGCTTTCTTT. Amino acids: CSALGTGAFF.

The chain carries TRBV29-1 and TRBJ1-2; tentatively, D is TRBD1 (5 bases). Germline CDR1 SQVTM, CDR2 ANQGSEA. The CDR3 contains 14 residues. Trimming left V 1 base short and J 6 bases short, with 15 bases between. CDR3 residues: CSVEGSRWGDGYTF. CDR3 nucleotides: TGCAGCGTTGAAGGGTCTAGGTGGGGGGATGGCTACACCTTC.